The 11 T cell receptor beta chains presented below share a single source sample, sequenced in a study of cytomegalovirus exposure and HLA in healthy donors listed by TCRdb under 2017. Receptor amplification or capture employed the immunoSEQ multiplex PCR assay. The multiplex PCR relied on a mix of 60 forward primers for TCR Vbeta segments and 13 reverse primers for TCR Jbeta segments. The table was pulled from immuneACCESS by TCRdb, which kept in-frame rearrangements only. Such tables lose some clones; where checked, under half of the loss comes from unresolved V genes, and the rest has no known cause. In this sample the table shows 60,000 to 70,000 clones, approximately 71% of which occur a single time. Around a quarter of the sample goes to the ten largest clones. Source material: PBMCs. These receptors were obtained from a man aged 50 or older in good health and CMV-seropositive.

The chain employs TRBV13 and TRBJ2-5, with 11 bases identical to TRBD1. The trim removed 5 bases at V and 6 bases at J, leaving 11 bases unmatched. Germline V gene lookup returns CDR1 PRHDT and CDR2 FYEKMQ (reference sequence). The CDR3 consists of 16 residues. CDR3 loop: CASSLVDRGRGKTQYF. In DNA, the CDR3 is TGTGCCAGCAGCCTGGTGGACAGGGGGCGCGGGAAGACCCAGTACTTC.

The chain carries TRBV20-1 and TRBJ2-5; D call uncertain. The V end lost 5 bases, the J end lost 5 bases, and 9 bases lay between the germline ends. This CDR3 comprises 11 residues. The germline V gene encodes CDR1 DFQATT and CDR2 SNEGSKA (reference sequence). The CDR3, as DNA: TGCAGTGCTCCGCGCTCGGAGACCCAGTACTTC. Its translation: CSAPRSETQYF.

By share, this clone counts as medium-sized. The rearrangement uses TRBV6-6 and TRBJ2-7; D not certain. Deletions cut 5 bases from V and 3 bases from J, with 8 bases between. This CDR3 is built from 12 residues. Germline-derived CDR1 and CDR2 are MNHNY and SVGAGI (reference sequence). The CDR3 region is CASSPLGYEQYF. The CDR3 nucleotides read TGTGCCAGCAGTCCCCTCGGCTACGAGCAGTACTTC.

The chain carries TRBV4-1 and TRBJ1-2; TRBD1 is a possible D gene (5 bases). The CDR3 is 13 residues long. The germline gives CDR1 MGHRA, CDR2 YSYEKL. V lost 1 base and J 6 bases, leaving 9 bases between the germline ends. In DNA form, the CDR3 reads TGCGCCAGCAGCCAAGTACCGGGGGATGGCTACACCTTC. Encoded protein: CASSQVPGDGYTF.

This chain joins TRBV18 and TRBJ2-1, with 8 bases lining up with TRBD2. The germline V gene encodes CDR1 KGHSH and CDR2 LQKENI. The CDR3 covers 15 residues. The trim removed 2 bases at V and 6 bases at J, leaving 6 bases unmatched. This CDR3 is CASSPSAGVINEQFF. CDR3 nucleotide sequence: TGTGCCAGCTCACCATCAGCGGGGGTTATCAATGAGCAGTTCTTC.

This rearrangement joins TRBV5-6 to TRBJ1-2, with 7 bases that match TRBD1. The CDR3 totals 14 residues. The junction had 6 bases not matched to a gene; V was cut back by 3 bases and J by 4 bases. CDR1 SGHDT and CDR2 YYEEEE come from the germline V gene. DNA of the CDR3: TGTGCCAGCAGCTCCCGGGACAGCCCCTATGGCTACACCTTC. The encoded protein is CASSSRDSPYGYTF.

The V and J genes are TRBV11-1 and TRBJ2-7, with a tentative D call TRBD1 (5 bases). There are 15 residues in the CDR3. Germline V gene sequence: CDR1 SGHAT, CDR2 FQDESV (reference sequence). V shed 3 bases and J shed 2 bases, with 14 bases lying between them. The CDR3 coding sequence is TGTGCCAGCAGCTTGGGTGGCCTGGGGCCCTACGAGCAGTACTTC. This translates into CASSLGGLGPYEQYF.

The rearrangement uses TRBV27 and TRBJ1-2, with 10 nucleotides matching TRBD1. The CDR3 runs 14 residues. V lost 2 bases, J lost 5 bases, and 2 bases stayed unmatched. CDR1 is MNHEY and CDR2 is SMNVEV in the germline V gene (reference sequence). Here the CDR3 DNA reads TGTGCCAGCAGTTTAGGGGGACAGGGGTATGGCTACACCTTC. This sequence encodes CASSLGGQGYGYTF.

This clone was counted only a few times. The chain employs TRBV27 and TRBJ1-1; TRBD1 might be the D (5 bases). V was trimmed by 3 bases and J by 6 bases, leaving 8 bases between them. The germline CDR1 and CDR2 sequences are MNHEY and SMNVEV (reference sequence). The CDR3 extends over 12 amino acids. CDR3 bases: TGTGCCAGCAGTTTCCGGGGGGCTGAAGCTTTCTTT. It encodes CASSFRGAEAFF.

V gene TRBV27 combines with J gene TRBJ2-7, with 10 bases that match TRBD2. Unmatched junction bases numbered 5, after V lost 0 bases and J lost 0 bases. CDR3 length equals 17 residues. Germline CDR1 MNHEY, CDR2 SMNVEV (reference sequence). This CDR3 is CASSLSRLAGGSYEQYF. The CDR3 DNA sequence: TGTGCCAGCAGTTTATCACGACTAGCGGGCGGCTCCTACGAGCAGTACTTC.

The chain carries TRBV28 and TRBJ2-7; 9 bases fit TRBD2. This CDR3 contains 15 residues. Trimming took 2 bases from V and 0 from J; bases not matched to a gene: 2. Looked up from germline, CDR1 is MDHEN and CDR2 is SYDVKM. The CDR3 region has the DNA TGTGCCAGCAGTTTAGCTAGCGGGACCTCCTACGAGCAGTACTTC. Its translation: CASSLASGTSYEQYF.